Shown below are 3 T cell receptor beta chains from a single sample sequenced in a study of cytomegalovirus exposure and HLA in healthy donors. Vbeta (60) and Jbeta (13) primers were used in the PCR. The table came from immunoSEQ multiplex PCR; TCRdb's copy has only in-frame clones and leaves some out. The repertoire has 150,000 to 200,000 clones, about 71% of them found once; the top ten carry approximately 1.5%. Material for sequencing was PBMCs. These receptors were collected from a man aged 50-59 years in good health and CMV-seronegative.

This rearrangement joins TRBV10-3 to TRBJ2-7; tentative D call: TRBD2 (6 bases). This CDR3 is 15 amino acids long. V was trimmed by 2 bases and J by 3 bases, leaving 14 bases between them. Per the germline V gene, CDR1 is ENHRY and CDR2 is SYGVKD. The CDR3 bases are TGTGCCATCAGTGAGCGATACGGACTAAGCTACGAGCAGTACTTC. As protein: CAISERYGLSYEQYF.

CDR3 sequence: CASSPRRGQEGEQYF. The CDR3 DNA reads as TGTGCCAGCAGCCCAAGGCGGGGGCAGGAAGGCGAGCAGTACTTC. The chain uses TRBV7-2 and TRBJ2-7; the D gene is possibly TRBD2 (7 bases). Deletions cut 5 bases from V and 6 bases from J, with 20 bases between. The CDR3 length is 15 residues. Germline V lookup: CDR1 SGHTA, CDR2 FQGNSA.

The chain carries TRBV7-2 and TRBJ2-3; tentatively, D is TRBD1 (6 bases). Germline V gene data show CDR1 as SGHTA and CDR2 as FQGNSA. Trimming left V 5 bases short and J 3 bases short, with 9 bases between. The CDR3 has 13 residues. The DNA of the CDR3 is TGTGCCAGCAGCAAAACAGGGACAGATACGCAGTATTTT. Protein sequence: CASSKTGTDTQYF.